The present TCR beta chain was sequenced within a study of beta chain features in type 1 diabetes. CDR3 length: 19 residues. Germline assignment: CDR1 SGHDN and CDR2 FVKESK. The trim removed 4 bases at V and 6 bases at J, leaving 12 bases unmatched. This clone was found a few times. The authors reverse transcribed all of the isolated RNA, so sequencing captured expressed TCRB transcripts. Sequenced by immunoSEQ multiplex PCR; TCRdb stores in-frame clones only, minus some. Of hundreds of thousands of clones listed, about a sixth are singletons. The receptor was isolated from a young man in good health. The chain recombines TRBV14 with TRBJ2-2; 15 bases are a match to TRBD2. Sequenced input: naive CD4+ T cells from blood. Written as DNA, the CDR3 is TGTGCCAGCAGCCTATGGACTAGCGGGAGGGCCGGTGTTTCCGGGGAGCTGTTTTTT. Its protein product is CASSLWTSGRAGVSGELFF.